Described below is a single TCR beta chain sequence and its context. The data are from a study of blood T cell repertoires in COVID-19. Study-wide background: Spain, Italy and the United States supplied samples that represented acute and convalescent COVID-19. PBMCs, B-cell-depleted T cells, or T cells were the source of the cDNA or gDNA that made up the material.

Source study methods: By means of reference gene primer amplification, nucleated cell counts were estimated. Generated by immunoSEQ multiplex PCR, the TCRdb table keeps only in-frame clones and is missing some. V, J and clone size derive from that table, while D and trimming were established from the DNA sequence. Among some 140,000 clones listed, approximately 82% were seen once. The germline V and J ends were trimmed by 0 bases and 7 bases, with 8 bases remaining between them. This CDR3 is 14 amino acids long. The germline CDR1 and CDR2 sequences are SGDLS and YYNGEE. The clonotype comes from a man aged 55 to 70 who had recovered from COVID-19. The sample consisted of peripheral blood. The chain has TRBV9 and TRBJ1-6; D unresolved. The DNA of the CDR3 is TGTGCCAGCAGCGTAGGGGCTTTAAATTCACCCCTCCACTTT. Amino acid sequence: CASSVGALNSPLHF.